The text below deals with one TCR beta chain. Antigen: not known. The entry originates in a study of cytomegalovirus exposure and HLA in healthy donors. Overall study findings and caveats: Per published reports, the classifier diagnosed cytomegalovirus status with high specificity and sensitivity. Subsequent analysis revealed that first-cohort TCR clusters tended to co-occur in the 110 or so validation repertoires.

The donors formed part of the roughly 120-subject validation cohort, distinct from the roughly 730-subject first cohort. Clones were sequenced by immunoSEQ multiplex PCR, and TCRdb holds only the in-frame ones, with some missing. The sample carries about 110,000 clones, around 95% recorded once. Germline-derived CDR1 and CDR2 are LNHDA and SQIVND (reference sequence). The CDR3 spans 18 residues. V shed 5 bases and J 4 bases; nucleotides not matched to a gene: 8. This TCR was sampled from a woman aged 18-30 years in good health and CMV-seronegative. V and J are TRBV19 and TRBJ2-1, with 16 bases that match TRBD2. Specimen: PBMCs. DNA of the CDR3: TGTGCCAGTAGTGCCGGGACTAGCGGGGGGGCCTGGTACAATGAGCAGTTCTTC. This gives the protein CASSAGTSGGAWYNEQFF.